This T cell receptor (beta chain) was recovered during a study of blood T cell repertoires in COVID-19 (dated by TCRdb to the early 2020s). The study in broad terms: Samples from collaborators originated in the United States, Italy and Spain and spanned both the acute and convalescent phases of COVID-19. The material from the prospective study consisted of cDNA or gDNA derived from T cells, B-cell-depleted T cells, or PBMCs. Subjects who had been exposed to COVID-19, were actively infected with it, or had recovered from it provided the deeply sampled blood TCRbeta repertoires that made up the dataset. The repertoires were released in a freely available public database meant as a resource for research on the immune response to SARS-CoV-2. Samples were obtained from the ongoing ImmuneRACE study (first 160 participants) and from over 1,000 subjects provided by 6 global collaborators. The sample metadata nearly always contained a de-identified subject ID, COVID-19 status, age in years and sex. Where HLA class I and class II types were available, the types were taken from metadata supplied by the sample provider, not from assay-based typing.

TCRbeta CDR3 regions were amplified from genomic DNA using the immunoSEQ Assay, a bias-controlled multiplex PCR. As for how the authors treated the data: Within the assay, amplification of reference gene primers was used to estimate how many nucleated cells each sample contained. To quantify the absolute abundance of each unique TCRbeta CDR3 rearrangement, sequence reads were collapsed and filtered. For each sample, productive Simpson clonality was calculated as the square root of Simpson's diversity index over productive rearrangements. TCRdb obtained this table from immuneACCESS and retained in-frame rearrangements with V and J assigned. These tables miss some clones; where compared with another copy, unresolved V genes account for less than half of the shortfall, and the remainder is unexplained. The D gene and trimming were derived from the DNA, and the V and J assignments and clone size from that table. For this sample the table gives 75,000 to 95,000 clones, of which approximately 88% were detected only once. The ten largest clonotypes hold 15% to 20% of the sample.

What the research found in general, with its limitations: Clinical and demographic metadata were provided uncurated, with the amount varying by source and participant.

To note about this clone: The target of this receptor is not known. No base-level quality is on record; no much larger clone is a single base apart.

The CDR3 sequence holds 15 residues, the cysteine and phenylalanine included. The read is trimmed to its CDR3 DNA, 45 bases read in frame from base 1. Here V drops 3 bases and J drops 8 bases, and the junction holds 15 bases not matched to any gene. CDR1 and CDR2, looked up from the germline V gene (reference sequence), are DFQATT and SNEGSKA. In Seattle, one collaborating source enrolled patients while the infection was active and tracked those patients longitudinally over the course of disease. Each collaborating institution followed its own protocols to collect whole blood in K2EDTA tubes. For TCRbeta analysis, collaborators shipped samples in one of three forms: frozen whole blood, isolated PBMCs, or DNA extracted from either of those sample types.

The TCR originated in a woman in her fifties or sixties with COVID-19, enrolled during active disease. Sample: peripheral blood. The chain links TRBV20-1 with TRBJ1-2; 7 bases in the middle match TRBD1. The sequenced DNA: TGCAGTGCTAGTCTTAACCCAGAGGGGGGACAGGGCTACACCTTC. This is translated as CSASLNPEGGQGYTF.